These 14 T cell receptor beta chains share one sample of origin, sequenced in a study of blood T cell repertoires in COVID-19. Data came from immunoSEQ multiplex PCR; TCRdb stores just in-frame clones and leaves some out. The sample includes approximately 76,000 clones, roughly nine tenths of them seen just once. The sequenced sample was peripheral blood. These receptors all stem from a woman aged 55-70 years with acute or convalescent COVID-19.

V usage is TRBV19 and J usage is TRBJ1-4; 7 bases fit TRBD1. In germline, CDR1 is LNHDA, CDR2 SQIVND (reference sequence). The V gene end was trimmed by 6 bases and the J gene end by 5 bases; junction bases not matched to a gene: 9. This CDR3 has 15 amino acids. The CDR3 region is CASSPPGGNNEKLFF. The CDR3 DNA reads as TGTGCCAGTAGCCCCCCAGGGGGGAACAATGAAAAACTGTTTTTT.

The CDR3 nucleotides read TGTGCCAGCAGTGGACAACTGGAGACCCAGTACTTC. As protein: CASSGQLETQYF. The chain joins TRBV28 to TRBJ2-5, with D perhaps matching TRBD1 (5 bases). Deletions cut 5 bases from V and 5 bases from J, with 9 bases between. CDR3 size: 12 residues. CDR1 MDHEN and CDR2 SYDVKM come from the germline V gene.

The gene calls are TRBV27 and TRBJ2-7, with 8 positions matching TRBD2. The length of the CDR3 is 15 residues. Germline CDR1 is MNHEY and CDR2 is SMNVEV (reference sequence). The V and J ends lost 6 bases and 2 bases, in that order; junction bases with no gene match: 9. The CDR3 here is CASRLKVSGAYEQYF. The CDR3 DNA reads TGTGCCAGCAGACTAAAAGTTAGCGGGGCCTACGAGCAGTACTTC.

This clone appeared once. This chain links TRBV29-1 with TRBJ1-1; unclear D gene. The germline CDR1 and CDR2 sequences are SQVTM and ANQGSEA. There are 12 residues in the CDR3. The V end was cut by 6 bases, the J end by 7 bases, with 15 bases between. The CDR3 coding sequence is TGCAGCGTGAGCCCCCGGGGTGATGAAGCTTTCTTT. Its translation: CSVSPRGDEAFF.

The chain recombines TRBV7-9 with TRBJ1-1; no clear D gene. The V end was cut by 5 bases, the J end by 11 bases, with 12 bases between. The CDR3 sequence is 11 residues long. In germline, CDR1 is SEHNR, CDR2 FQNEAQ (reference sequence). CDR3 in amino acids: CASSMGWEAFF. The CDR3 DNA reads TGTGCCAGCAGCATGGGGTGGGAGGCTTTCTTT.

The chain combines TRBV7-2 with TRBJ1-1; unclear D gene. CDR3 size: 13 residues. Germline-derived CDR1 and CDR2 are SGHTA and FQGNSA. The V gene lost 8 bases and the J gene lost 0 bases, with 10 bases spanning the gap. The CDR3 region has the DNA TGTGCCAGCCGAACGACTGTGAACACTGAAGCTTTCTTT. Amino acids: CASRTTVNTEAFF.

Only one count was recorded for this clone. This sequence joins TRBV18 and TRBJ2-7, with TRBD1 matching 11 bases. V dropped 5 bases and J dropped 4; count of bases not matched to a gene: 4. This CDR3 has 14 amino acids. In germline, CDR1 is KGHSH, CDR2 LQKENI. The DNA for the CDR3 is TGTGCCAGCTCAAAAGGACAGGGGGCATACGAGCAGTACTTC. This encodes CASSKGQGAYEQYF. Full variable domain (rest looked up from reference TRBV18 and TRBJ2-7): NAGVMQNPRHLVRRRGQEARLRCSPMKGHSHVYWYRQLPEEGLKFMVYLQKENIIDESGMPKERFSAEFPKEGPSILRIQQVVRGDSAAYFCASSKGQGAYEQYFGPGTRLTVT.

In this sample, this clone turned up a few times. CDR3 residues: CASRPYPGTDYNSPLHF. CDR3 coding DNA: TGTGCCAGCAGGCCTTATCCTGGGACAGATTATAATTCACCCCTCCACTTT. This chain connects TRBV28 to TRBJ1-6, with 7 nucleotides matching TRBD1. The CDR3 is 17 amino acids. V shed 6 bases, J shed 4 bases, and the junction held 12 bases outside the gene matches. Germline values: CDR1 MDHEN, CDR2 SYDVKM.

This clone was observed once. The CDR3 region is CASSPSRTSGMYNEQFF. CDR3 coding DNA: TGTGCCAGCAGCCCCTCCCGGACTAGCGGGATGTACAATGAGCAGTTCTTC. The genes are TRBV7-9 and TRBJ2-1, with TRBD2 identical over 12 bases. The germline V gene has CDR1 SEHNR and CDR2 FQNEAQ (reference sequence). V gave up 5 bases and J gave up 4 bases; unmatched junction bases: 9. The CDR3 is 17 amino acids.

This chain joins TRBV30 and TRBJ1-4; D gene ambiguous. This CDR3 comprises 13 residues. V lost 2 bases to trimming and J lost 7 bases, with 11 bases between them. Per the germline V gene, CDR1 is GTSNPN and CDR2 is SVGIG (reference sequence). The CDR3 bases are TGTGCCTGGAGTCGGTCAGGAGGTGAAAAACTGTTTTTT. Its protein is CAWSRSGGEKLFF.

The chain combines TRBV9 with TRBJ1-2; possibly TRBD1 for D (5 bases). The CDR3 sequence is 16 residues long. V was cut by 0 bases and J by 8 bases, with 20 bases left in between. Germline CDR1 SGDLS, CDR2 YYNGEE. As DNA, the CDR3 is TGTGCCAGCAGCGTAGAAGACAGAACGCCACCCAGGGGCTACACCTTC. Protein sequence: CASSVEDRTPPRGYTF.

V usage is TRBV6-2 or TRBV6-3 and J usage is TRBJ2-7; 7 nucleotides align to TRBD2. The length of the CDR3 is 14 residues. Germline lookup yields CDR1 MNHEY and CDR2 SVGEGT. V lost 4 bases, J lost 4 bases, and 7 bases stayed unmatched. CDR3 nucleotides: TGTGCCAGCAGTTCCGTCTCAGCGGGATACGAGCAGTACTTC. It is translated as CASSSVSAGYEQYF.

The rearrangement joins TRBV9 to TRBJ1-4; D might be TRBD1 (5 bases). The germline CDR1 and CDR2 sequences are SGDLS and YYNGEE. The CDR3 spans 15 residues. Trimming left V 0 bases short and J 3 bases short, with 9 bases between. The CDR3 sequence: CASSVGTGSNEKLFF. CDR3 DNA: TGTGCCAGCAGCGTAGGAACAGGTTCTAATGAAAAACTGTTTTTT.

This clone came up a few times. This chain uses TRBV6-2 or TRBV6-3 with TRBJ1-4; tentative D call: TRBD1 (5 bases). This CDR3 is 14 amino acids long. The V end lost 2 bases, the J end lost 8 bases, and 12 bases lay between the germline ends. The germline gives CDR1 MNHEY, CDR2 SVGEGT. CDR3 amino acids: CASSYRGTGEKLFF. The CDR3 nucleotides read TGTGCCAGCAGTTACCGTGGGACTGGAGAAAAACTGTTTTTT.